What follows are 26 T cell receptor beta chains derived from one specimen sequenced in a study of cytotoxic CD8 clonotypes in ibrutinib-treated CLL. The assay was immunoSEQ multiplex PCR, and TCRdb's table has in-frame clones only and misses some. Altogether nearly 300,000 clones are present, 76% being singletons, with the ten largest covering approximately 5.6%. The material was PBMCs, obtained at disease progression, from a patient treated with ibrutinib. The source of these receptors is a human donor with chronic lymphocytic leukemia.

The V call is TRBV29-1, the J call TRBJ2-4; D is ambiguous. The CDR3 length is 10 residues. The V end lost 4 bases, the J end lost 7 bases, and 5 bases lay between the germline ends. Germline-derived CDR1 and CDR2 are SQVTM and ANQGSEA. DNA of the CDR3: TGCAGCGTTGTGGGGAACATTCAGTACTTC. Translating it yields CSVVGNIQYF.

This clone was picked up one time. This chain connects TRBV10-2 to TRBJ2-5; perhaps TRBD2 as D (5 bases). The CDR3 length is 14 residues. V lost 8 bases to trimming and J lost 2 bases, with 15 bases between them. Germline loops: CDR1 WSHSY, CDR2 SAAADI. DNA for the CDR3: TGCGCCAGCCACCCCCGACCGGGGCAAGAGACCCAGTACTTC. The encoded protein is CASHPRPGQETQYF.

The chain recombines TRBV7-3 with TRBJ2-1; 8 bases fit TRBD2. Trimming took 2 bases from V and 1 from J; bases not matched to a gene: 1. Germline-derived CDR1 and CDR2 are SGHTA and FQGTGA. The CDR3 covers 15 residues. The CDR3 region is CASSLERGSYNEQFF. CDR3 coding DNA: TGTGCCAGCAGCTTAGAGCGGGGGTCCTACAATGAGCAGTTCTTC.

The chain links TRBV4-1 to TRBJ2-7, with TRBD1 identical over 7 bases. Germline values: CDR1 MGHRA, CDR2 YSYEKL. V trimming: 4 bases; J trimming: 3 bases; junction bases outside the gene matches: 3. The CDR3 has 13 residues. The CDR3 sequence: CASSRDRFYEQYF. The CDR3 nucleotides read TGCGCCAGCAGCCGGGACAGATTCTACGAGCAGTACTTC.

This chain uses TRBV4-1 with TRBJ1-4; unclear D gene. V was clipped by 5 bases and J by 7 bases, with 8 bases between them. The CDR3 loop spans 12 amino acids. CDR1 and CDR2 from the germline V gene are MGHRA and YSYEKL. In nucleotides, the CDR3 is TGCGCCAGCAGCGACGGGAGTGAAAAACTGTTTTTT. It yields the protein CASSDGSEKLFF.

V gene TRBV13 combines with J gene TRBJ2-7, with 13 bases matching TRBD2. This CDR3 region has 17 residues. Trimming at V came to 2 bases and at J to 6 bases, leaving 10 bases not matched to a gene. The V gene's germline CDR1 is PRHDT and CDR2 FYEKMQ (reference sequence). As DNA, the CDR3 is TGTGCCAGCAGCTTAAGAGGACTAGCGGGGGAATACTCCGAGCAGTACTTC. This codes for CASSLRGLAGEYSEQYF.

In this sample, this clone turned up once. The CDR3 protein is CASSEWPGYTGELFF. CDR3 nucleotides: TGTGCCAGCAGTGAATGGCCAGGGTACACCGGGGAGCTGTTTTTT. The chain is built from TRBV25-1 and TRBJ2-2, with D tentatively TRBD1 (5 bases). This CDR3 comprises 15 residues. The germline gives CDR1 MGHDK, CDR2 SYGVNS. The V and J ends lost 1 base and 3 bases respectively, with 9 bases between them.

V gene TRBV19 combines with J gene TRBJ2-5; no clear D gene. From germline, CDR1 is LNHDA and CDR2 SQIVND (reference sequence). The CDR3 is 11 amino acids. Trimming cost V 6 bases and J 5 bases, with 7 bases left between them. CDR3 nucleotides: TGTGCCAGTAGCCTAGGGGAGACCCAGTACTTC. The encoded protein is CASSLGETQYF.

The rearrangement uses TRBV18 and TRBJ2-7; 7 nucleotides align to TRBD2. This CDR3 comprises 15 residues. The V segment lost 4 bases and the J segment 4 bases; nucleotides outside the gene matches: 10. CDR1 is KGHSH and CDR2 is LQKENI in the germline V gene. DNA for the CDR3: TGTGCCAGCTCACAATTCCGGACGGGGGGTTACGAGCAGTACTTC. Translated: CASSQFRTGGYEQYF.

This clone was seen more than once but under ten times. DNA for the CDR3: TGTGCCAGCAGCGTAGAGCCAGGAAGGTATATCACTGAAGCTTTCTTT. Protein sequence: CASSVEPGRYITEAFF. The rearrangement uses TRBV9 and TRBJ1-1; D is unresolved. The germline gives CDR1 SGDLS, CDR2 YYNGEE. CDR3 length: 16 amino acids. V lost 0 bases, J lost 4 bases, and 16 bases lay in between. The full variable domain, its missing parts supplied by reference TRBV9 and TRBJ1-1, is DSGVTQTPKHLITATGQRVTLRCSPRSGDLSVYWYQQSLDQGLQFLIQYYNGEERAKGNILERFSAQQFPDLHSELNLSSLELGDSALYFCASSVEPGRYITEAFFGQGTRLTVV.

The chain has TRBV28 and TRBJ2-7, with 14 bases lining up with TRBD2. Germline V gives CDR1 MDHEN, CDR2 SYDVKM. The CDR3 consists of 19 residues. The junction had 15 bases not matched to a gene; V was cut back by 5 bases and J by 3 bases. This CDR3 reads CASSKGGTSGRARVYEQYF. The CDR3 DNA sequence: TGTGCCAGCAGTAAAGGAGGGACTAGCGGGAGAGCTAGGGTCTACGAGCAGTACTTC.

This clone was observed once. CDR3 sequence reads: CASSEWSPNEKLFF. Written as DNA, the CDR3 is TGTGCCAGCAGTGAGTGGTCACCTAATGAAAAACTGTTTTTT. The chain joins TRBV2 to TRBJ1-4; D remains ambiguous. The CDR3 consists of 14 residues. V was cut by 3 bases and J by 3 bases, with 8 bases left in between. CDR1 SNHLY and CDR2 FYNNEI come from the germline V gene. The whole variable domain, filled in from reference TRBV2 and TRBJ1-4, reads EPEVTQTPSHQVTQMGQEVILRCVPISNHLYFYWYRQILGQKVEFLVSFYNNEISEKSEIFDDQFSVERPDGSNFTLKIRSTKLEDSAMYFCASSEWSPNEKLFFGSGTQLSVL.

The J gene is TRBJ1-4, the V gene TRBV29-1, with TRBD1 matching 8 bases. Germline V gene data show CDR1 as SQVTM and CDR2 as ANQGSEA. This CDR3 contains 14 residues. The ends lost 6 bases at V and 0 bases at J; junction bases unmatched: 3. DNA of the CDR3: TGCAGCGTGAACAGGGGGTCAACTAATGAAAAACTGTTTTTT. Protein product: CSVNRGSTNEKLFF.

The chain has TRBV18 and TRBJ2-3, with 13 bases that match TRBD2. Germline V CDR1 and CDR2: KGHSH, LQKENI. The CDR3 runs to 17 residues. V trimming: 0 bases; J trimming: 5 bases; junction bases outside the gene matches: 5. The CDR3 DNA is TGTGCCAGCTCACCACCTACTAGCGGGGGGGCAGAAGATACGCAGTATTTT. Its protein is CASSPPTSGGAEDTQYF.

J is TRBJ2-1 and V is TRBV27; 8 nucleotides match TRBD1. Unmatched junction bases numbered 7, after V lost 5 bases and J lost 4 bases. The CDR3 is made up of 15 amino acids. Looked up from germline, CDR1 is MNHEY and CDR2 is SMNVEV (reference sequence). The CDR3 region has the DNA TGTGCCAGCAGTCGCGGACAGGGAGGATACAATGAGCAGTTCTTC. Its translation is CASSRGQGGYNEQFF.

In this sample, this clone turned up once. The chain uses TRBV11-1 and TRBJ1-1; 8 positions match TRBD1. Germline V CDR1 and CDR2: SGHAT, FQDESV (reference sequence). J gave up 4 bases and V 5 bases, and 6 bases lay outside the gene matches. CDR3 length: 14 residues. CDR3 sequence (DNA): TGTGCCAGCAGCCCAGGCGACAGGGGCACTGAAGCTTTCTTT. This codes for CASSPGDRGTEAFF. Based on the CDR3 plus reference TRBV11-1 and TRBJ1-1, the full variable domain is EAEVAQSPRYKITEKSQAVAFWCDPISGHATLYWYRQILGQGPELLVQFQDESVVDDSQLPKDRFSAERLKGVDSTLKIQPAELGDSAMYLCASSPGDRGTEAFFGQGTRLTVV.

This clone has more than one count but fewer than ten. This chain uses TRBV5-1 with TRBJ1-6; 9 positions match TRBD1. In germline, CDR1 is SGHRS, CDR2 YFSETQ. V dropped 4 bases and J dropped 5; count of bases not matched to a gene: 7. The CDR3 extends over 16 amino acids. The CDR3 sequence: CASSLGTGFDNSPLHF. CDR3 nucleotides: TGCGCCAGCAGCCTCGGGACAGGGTTTGATAATTCACCCCTCCACTTT.

The rearrangement joins TRBV4-2 to TRBJ2-7; 10 bases agree with TRBD2. V trimming: 1 base; J trimming: 6 bases; junction bases outside the gene matches: 6. Per germline, CDR1 LGHNA and CDR2 YNFKEQ. The CDR3 sequence is 15 residues long. CDR3 bases: TGTGCCAGCAGCCAAGGAGCGGGGGGGCCTTTCGAGCAGTACTTC. It specifies CASSQGAGGPFEQYF.

CDR3 sequence reads: CASRRMASGQETQYF. Here the CDR3 DNA reads TGTGCCAGCAGAAGGATGGCGAGCGGTCAAGAGACCCAGTACTTC. This chain uses TRBV2 with TRBJ2-5, with a weak D call TRBD2 (5 bases). CDR1 and CDR2 (germline): SNHLY, FYNNEI. This CDR3 is 15 amino acids long. V shed 6 bases and J shed 2 bases, with 16 bases lying between them.

The chain is built from TRBV25-1 and TRBJ1-2; D is perhaps TRBD1 (6 bases). CDR3 length equals 15 residues. Germline V gene sequence: CDR1 MGHDK, CDR2 SYGVNS. V lost 6 bases to trimming and J lost 6 bases, with 20 bases between them. CDR3 bases: TGTGCCAGCAGAACCACTTTAACAGGGAGTGATGGCTACACCTTC. It codes for CASRTTLTGSDGYTF.

This clone was seen only once. This chain connects TRBV7-6 to TRBJ2-2; 12 positions match TRBD2. There are 19 residues in the CDR3. The germline gives CDR1 SGHVS, CDR2 FNYEAQ. V was pared by 5 bases and J by 6 bases, with 16 bases of the junction left unmatched. This chain's CDR3 is CASSLPNQSSSGRAGELFF. In nucleotides, the CDR3 is TGTGCCAGCAGCCTCCCAAACCAATCCTCTAGCGGGAGGGCCGGGGAGCTGTTTTTT.

This clone appeared a few times. The CDR3 sequence: CASSTLKTGSLTQYF. The CDR3 DNA follows: TGTGCCAGCAGTACCCTTAAGACAGGCTCTCTGACCCAGTACTTC. The rearrangement links TRBV6-5 to TRBJ2-5; tentative D call: TRBD1 (6 bases). Per germline, CDR1 MNHEY and CDR2 SVGAGI. Trimming pared 5 bases from V and 7 bases from J, leaving 20 bases between. This CDR3 has 15 residues.

Details on this clone: Other DNA sequences from this sample encode an identical CDR3 as well. The rearrangement links TRBV27 to TRBJ2-2; no reliable D call. V was trimmed by 2 bases and J by 5 bases, leaving 3 bases between them. CDR1 and CDR2 from the germline V gene are MNHEY and SMNVEV (reference sequence). There are 12 residues in the CDR3. CDR3 region: CASSLGTGELFF. CDR3 coding DNA: TGTGCCAGCAGTTTAGGAACCGGGGAGCTGTTTTTT.

The rearrangement joins TRBV29-1 to TRBJ2-2; 15 bases line up with TRBD2. Per germline, CDR1 SQVTM and CDR2 ANQGSEA. CDR3 length equals 18 residues. Trimming took 4 bases from V and 0 from J; bases not matched to a gene: 6. The CDR3 protein is CSVVGGTSGRSNTGELFF. The CDR3 DNA reads TGCAGCGTTGTCGGTGGGACTAGCGGGAGGTCGAACACCGGGGAGCTGTTTTTT.

V is TRBV7-2 and J is TRBJ2-5, with D perhaps matching TRBD2 (5 bases). Trimming took off 0 bases at V and 2 bases at J, with 16 bases between the two ends. The CDR3 is 17 residues long. Germline V gene data show CDR1 as SGHTA and CDR2 as FQGNSA. This CDR3 is CASSLAVSSGIQETQYF. CDR3 DNA sequence: TGTGCCAGCAGCTTAGCTGTTTCTTCGGGGATTCAAGAGACCCAGTACTTC.

This chain links TRBV5-4 with TRBJ1-2, with D perhaps TRBD1 (6 bases). The CDR3 is 14 residues long. Germline CDR1 reads SGHNT; CDR2 reads YYREEE (reference sequence). V was pared by 4 bases and J by 4 bases, with 14 bases between. The CDR3: CASSPGQPGYGYTF. The CDR3 DNA is TGTGCCAGCAGCCCCGGACAGCCAGGCTATGGCTACACCTTC.